This T cell receptor (beta chain) emerged from a study of T-cell memory formation after mild COVID-19. Whole-study context: TCR clusters showed largely donor specificity. Study-wide points: Day 15 to 85 contractors were CD4/CD8 balanced; later expanders leaned CD4+. Chiefly within CM and EM were the contracting CD4+ clones; CD8+ ones were within EMRA.

Constant-segment primers and 5'RACE yielded cDNA libraries for TCR alpha and TCR beta, each carrying sample barcodes and UMIs. TCRdb recomputed calls from the 5' RACE reads with MiXCR, one row per CDR3 protein. The table lists under 450,000 distinct CDR3 sequences, over 13% of them singletons. Remarks on this clonotype: The antigen is undetermined.

This clonotype originated in a man aged 18-30 years who had mild COVID-19 (a few samples of this study predate the infection). Cell type and time point are not known. The sample taken for sequencing was PBMCs or a T cell subset sorted from them (not recorded which).

CDR3 nucleotide sequence: TGTGCCAGCAGTTCGGGTCCGCTGGGCGGCTACACCTTC. Amino acids: CASSSGPLGGYTF. The chain couples TRBV6-2 or TRBV6-3 to TRBJ1-2; D is uncertain. With 4 bases removed from V and 8 bases from J, the gap between germline ends came to 14 bases. Germline lookup yields CDR1 MNHEY and CDR2 SVGEGT. The CDR3 has 13 residues.